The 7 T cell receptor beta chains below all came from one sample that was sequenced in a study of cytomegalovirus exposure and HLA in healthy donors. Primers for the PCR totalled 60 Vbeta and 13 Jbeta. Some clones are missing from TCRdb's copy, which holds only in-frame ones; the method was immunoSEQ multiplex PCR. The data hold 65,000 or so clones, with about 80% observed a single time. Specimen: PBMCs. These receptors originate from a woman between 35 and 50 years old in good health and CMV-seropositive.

The CDR3 sequence: CASSLLQGNTEAFF. Here the CDR3 DNA reads TGTGCCAGCAGCCTACTACAGGGGAACACTGAAGCTTTCTTT. The chain is built from TRBV11-2 and TRBJ1-1; D perhaps matches TRBD1 (6 bases). The V and J ends lost 5 bases and 1 base respectively, with 11 bases between them. Germline values: CDR1 SGHAT, CDR2 FQNNGV. The CDR3 has 14 residues.

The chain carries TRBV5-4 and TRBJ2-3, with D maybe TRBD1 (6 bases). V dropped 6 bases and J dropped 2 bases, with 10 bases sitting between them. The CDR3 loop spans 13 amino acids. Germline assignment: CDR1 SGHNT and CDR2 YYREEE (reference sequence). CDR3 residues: CASKGQLTDTQYF. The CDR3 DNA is TGTGCCAGCAAAGGACAGCTCACAGATACGCAGTATTTT.

DNA of the CDR3: TGTGCCAGCAGTTTACTGGCTCAGGGGGCTAGCAATCAGCCCCAGCATTTT. Amino acids: CASSLLAQGASNQPQHF. V usage is TRBV27 and J usage is TRBJ1-5; 8 bases align to TRBD1. Germline CDR1 reads MNHEY; CDR2 reads SMNVEV (reference sequence). The V gene end was trimmed by 2 bases and the J gene end by 0 bases; junction bases not matched to a gene: 6. This CDR3 spans 17 amino acids.

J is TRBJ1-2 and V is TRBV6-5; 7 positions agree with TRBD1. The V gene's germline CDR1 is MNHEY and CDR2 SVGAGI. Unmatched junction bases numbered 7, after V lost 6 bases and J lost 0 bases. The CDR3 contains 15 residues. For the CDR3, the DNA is TGTGCCAGCAGGCGACAGGGTGCCTCTAACTATGGCTACACCTTC. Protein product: CASRRQGASNYGYTF.

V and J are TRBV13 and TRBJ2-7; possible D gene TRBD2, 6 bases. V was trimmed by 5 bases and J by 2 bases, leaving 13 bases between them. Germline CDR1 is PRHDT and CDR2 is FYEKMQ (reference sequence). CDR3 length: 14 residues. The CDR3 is CASSQPGTPYEQYF. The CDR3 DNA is TGTGCCAGCAGCCAGCCGGGGACTCCCTACGAGCAGTACTTC.

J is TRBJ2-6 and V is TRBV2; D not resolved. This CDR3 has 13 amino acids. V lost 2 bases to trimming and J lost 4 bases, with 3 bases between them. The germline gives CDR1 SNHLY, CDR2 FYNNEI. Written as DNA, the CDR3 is TGTGCCAGCAGTGAATCAGGGGCCAACGTCCTGACTTTC. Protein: CASSESGANVLTF. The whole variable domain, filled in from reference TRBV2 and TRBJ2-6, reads EPEVTQTPSHQVTQMGQEVILRCVPISNHLYFYWYRQILGQKVEFLVSFYNNEISEKSEIFDDQFSVERPDGSNFTLKIRSTKLEDSAMYFCASSESGANVLTFGAGSRLTVL.

The DNA for the CDR3 is TGTGCCAGCAGCCAAGAGGGCGATGAGCAGTTCTTC. This translates into CASSQEGDEQFF. V gene TRBV4-2 combines with J gene TRBJ2-1; D not certain. The CDR3 runs to 12 residues. The germline V gene has CDR1 LGHNA and CDR2 YNFKEQ. Trimming stripped 0 bases from V and 8 bases from J, with 5 bases between.